A selection of T cell receptor beta chains follows, all from one sample in a study of shared clonotypes between healthy human individuals. Sequenced by immunoSEQ multiplex PCR; TCRdb stores in-frame clones only, minus some. The data hold about 2.4 million clones, with roughly 92% observed a single time. The specimen sequenced was naive CD4+ T cells sorted from blood. The source of these receptors is a man younger than 35 in good health. Both conserved end residues are part of each CDR3. A D gene is named only where the DNA matches it firmly. Rows give clone size only sometimes, using once, few, many, or a class for an expanded clone.

cdr3_length d_call j_call v_call clone_size cdr3_aa cdr3_nt
15 TRBD2 TRBJ2-3 TRBV30 - CAWSVSGRGGDTQYF TGTGCCTGGAGTGTGAGCGGGAGGGGCGGAGATACGCAGTATTTT
15 TRBD2 TRBJ2-7 TRBV7-9 - CASSPLAGGLYEQYF TGTGCCAGCAGCCCACTAGCGGGAGGTCTCTACGAGCAGTACTTC
16 - TRBJ1-3 TRBV9 - CASSVGKGAGGNTIYF TGTGCCAGCAGCGTAGGAAAGGGCGCGGGAGGAAACACCATATATTTT
13 - TRBJ2-7 TRBV10-3 few CAISEEGPLEQYF TGTGCCATCAGTGAGGAGGGTCCCCTCGAGCAGTACTTC
15 - TRBJ2-6 TRBV19 - CASSKQDSGANVLTF TGTGCCAGTAGTAAGCAGGACTCTGGGGCCAACGTCCTGACTTTC
20 TRBD2 TRBJ2-7 TRBV19 - CASSISGVRGTSNLPYEQYF TGTGCCAGTAGTATCTCTGGAGTGAGGGGGACTAGCAACCTACCCTACGAGCAGTACTTC
18 TRBD1 TRBJ1-1 TRBV5-1 - CASSWDEQGAKGDTEAFF TGCGCCAGCAGCTGGGATGAGCAGGGGGCAAAGGGGGACACTGAAGCTTTCTTT
17 TRBD1 TRBJ1-4 TRBV7-9 - CASSRRTGVGTNEKLFF TGTGCCAGCAGTCGCAGGACAGGGGTAGGAACTAATGAAAAACTGTTTTTT
13 - TRBJ2-5 TRBV10-3 - CAISEGVPETQYF TGTGCCATCAGTGAGGGGGTTCCAGAGACCCAGTACTTC
16 - TRBJ2-5 TRBV18 - CASSPYGTDSLRTQYF TGTGCCAGCTCACCGTACGGGACCGATTCTTTACGGACCCAGTACTTC
15 TRBD1 TRBJ1-1 TRBV5-4 - CASSIQGGLGTEAFF TGTGCCAGCAGCATCCAAGGGGGCTTGGGTACTGAAGCTTTCTTT
14 - TRBJ1-1 TRBV6-5 - CASSYAGQGTEAFF TGTGCCAGCAGTTACGCGGGGCAGGGGACTGAAGCTTTCTTT
16 - TRBJ2-7 TRBV5-1 - CASSLDPSGHFSEQYF TGCGCCAGCAGCTTGGACCCCTCGGGACATTTCTCCGAGCAGTACTTC
15 TRBD2 TRBJ2-3 TRBV10-1 once CASSASGTTTDTQYF TGCGCCAGCAGTGCTAGCGGGACGACCACAGATACGCAGTATTTT
15 - TRBJ2-5 TRBV10-3 once CAISESGGGWETQYF TGTGCCATCAGTGAGTCGGGGGGCGGTTGGGAGACCCAGTACTTC
15 - TRBJ1-1 TRBV7-2 - CASSAWGNPNTEAFF TGTGCCAGCAGCGCGTGGGGGAATCCGAACACTGAAGCTTTCTTT
15 - TRBJ1-2 TRBV15 - CATSRDRAETYGYTF TGTGCCACCAGCAGAGATCGGGCGGAGACTTATGGCTACACCTTC
15 - TRBJ2-7 TRBV6-1 - CASSDRGGPYYEQYF TGTGCCAGCAGTGACAGGGGGGGCCCCTACTACGAGCAGTACTTC
14 - TRBJ1-1 TRBV6-1 - CASRKGAGDTEAFF TGTGCCAGCAGAAAAGGGGCAGGAGACACTGAAGCTTTCTTT
15 - TRBJ2-2 TRBV5-1 - CASRLTGANTGELFF TGCGCCAGCAGACTAACAGGAGCGAACACCGGGGAGCTGTTTTTT
16 - TRBJ1-5 TRBV5-6 - CASSLAGSYSNQPQHF TGTGCCAGCAGCTTGGCGGGCAGCTATAGCAATCAGCCCCAGCATTTT
13 TRBD1 TRBJ2-7 TRBV2 - CASRFGQVYEQYF TGTGCCAGCAGATTCGGACAGGTCTACGAGCAGTACTTC
14 - TRBJ1-5 TRBV19 - CASSIGRDNQPQHF TGTGCCAGTAGTATCGGCAGGGATAATCAGCCCCAGCATTTT
14 TRBD1 TRBJ1-3 TRBV2 - CASGQDRAGNTIYF TGTGCCAGCGGACAGGACAGGGCTGGAAACACCATATATTTT
15 - TRBJ2-5 TRBV25-1 - CASSEVGANGETQYF TGTGCCAGCAGTGAGGTGGGGGCGAATGGAGAGACCCAGTACTTC
14 TRBD2 TRBJ2-7 TRBV6-5 - CASTLGLAGGYWYF TGTGCCAGCACCCTCGGGCTAGCGGGGGGGTACTGGTACTTC
14 TRBD1 TRBJ2-7 TRBV6-1 - CASRPQTGPYEQYF TGTGCCAGCCGACCCCAGACAGGGCCCTACGAGCAGTACTTC
15 TRBD1 TRBJ2-1 TRBV7-2 once CASSLGGQGYNEQFF TGTGCCAGCAGCTTAGGGGGACAGGGGTACAATGAGCAGTTCTTC
16 TRBD2 TRBJ2-7 TRBV7-2 - CASSLARSGGTYEQYF TGTGCCAGCAGCTTAGCGCGTAGCGGGGGGACCTACGAGCAGTACTTC
15 TRBD1 TRBJ1-1 TRBV15 - CATSRGTGGSTEAFF TGTGCCACCAGCAGAGGGACAGGGGGCAGCACTGAAGCTTTCTTT
13 - TRBJ2-2 TRBV4-3 - CASSQGEGGELFF TGCGCCAGCAGCCAAGGGGAAGGTGGGGAGCTGTTTTTT
13 - TRBJ2-1 TRBV7-6 - CASSLDNVQEQFF TGTGCCAGCAGCTTAGATAACGTGCAGGAGCAGTTCTTC
15 - TRBJ2-7 TRBV6-5 - CASSRVLISSYEQYF TGTGCCAGCAGCCGCGTTCTGATTTCCTCCTACGAGCAGTACTTC
15 TRBD1 TRBJ2-5 TRBV18 - CASSPARTGVETQYF TGTGCCAGCTCACCTGCTCGGACAGGGGTAGAGACCCAGTACTTC
14 - TRBJ1-4 TRBV5-1 - CASSGGTTNEKLFF TGCGCCAGCAGCGGAGGGACAACTAATGAAAAACTGTTTTTT
18 TRBD1 TRBJ1-5 TRBV28 - CASSFGRGRPTFAQPQHF TGTGCCAGCAGTTTTGGCAGGGGGCGACCTACTTTTGCTCAGCCCCAGCATTTT
14 - TRBJ1-4 TRBV30 - CAFQGGRANEKLFF TGTGCCTTTCAAGGCGGGAGAGCTAATGAAAAACTGTTTTTT
15 - TRBJ2-5 TRBV6-1 - CASSEASEYWETQYF TGTGCCAGCAGTGAAGCCAGCGAGTATTGGGAGACCCAGTACTTC
16 - TRBJ2-5 TRBV5-1 - CASSPYGQGGTETQYF TGCGCCAGCAGCCCTTACGGACAGGGAGGGACGGAGACCCAGTACTTC